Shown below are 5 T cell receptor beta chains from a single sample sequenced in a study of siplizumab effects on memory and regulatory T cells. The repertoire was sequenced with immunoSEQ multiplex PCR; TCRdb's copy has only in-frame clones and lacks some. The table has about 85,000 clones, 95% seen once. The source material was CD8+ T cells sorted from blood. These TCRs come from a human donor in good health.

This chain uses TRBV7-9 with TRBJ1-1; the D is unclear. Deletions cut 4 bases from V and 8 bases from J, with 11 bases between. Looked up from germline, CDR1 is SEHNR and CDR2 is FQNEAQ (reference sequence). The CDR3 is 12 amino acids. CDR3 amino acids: CASSSRGQEAFF. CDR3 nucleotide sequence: TGTGCCAGCAGCTCTCGAGGGCAGGAAGCTTTCTTT.

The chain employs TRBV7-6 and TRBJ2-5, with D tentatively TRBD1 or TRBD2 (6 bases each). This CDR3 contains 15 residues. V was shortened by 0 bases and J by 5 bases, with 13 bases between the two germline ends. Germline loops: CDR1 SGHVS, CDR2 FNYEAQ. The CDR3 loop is CASSLAGGSGETQYF. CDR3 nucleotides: TGTGCCAGCAGCTTAGCGGGGGGCAGTGGGGAGACCCAGTACTTC.

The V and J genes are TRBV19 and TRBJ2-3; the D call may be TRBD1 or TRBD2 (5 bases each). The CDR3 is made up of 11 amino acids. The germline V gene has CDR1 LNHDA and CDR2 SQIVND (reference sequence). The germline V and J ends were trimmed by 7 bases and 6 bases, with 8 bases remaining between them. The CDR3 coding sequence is TGTGCCAGTATCGGGGCGGATACGCAGTATTTT. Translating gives CASIGADTQYF.

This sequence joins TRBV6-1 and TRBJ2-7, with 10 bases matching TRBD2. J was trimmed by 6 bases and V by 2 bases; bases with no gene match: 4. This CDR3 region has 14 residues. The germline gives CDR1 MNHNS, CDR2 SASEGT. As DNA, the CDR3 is TGTGCCAGCAGTGAAAAAGCGGGAGGGTCCGAGCAGTACTTC. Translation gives CASSEKAGGSEQYF.

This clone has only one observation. CDR3 region: CASSLGQGTNQPQHF. The CDR3 coding sequence is TGTGCCAGCAGCTTAGGACAGGGGACCAATCAGCCCCAGCATTTT. The gene calls are TRBV7-6 and TRBJ1-5, with 8 bases aligning to TRBD1. The trim removed 1 base at V and 3 bases at J, leaving 2 bases unmatched. Germline CDR1 SGHVS, CDR2 FNYEAQ. The CDR3 spans 15 residues.